The present T cell receptor (beta chain) was sequenced within a study of blood T cell repertoires in COVID-19. About the research overall: Samples representing acute and convalescent COVID-19 were sourced from the United States, Italy and Spain.

Sequenced by immunoSEQ multiplex PCR; TCRdb stores in-frame clones only, minus some. The sample yields 200,000 to 300,000 clones, approximately 88% seen once. The CDR3 sequence is 13 residues long. Between the trimmed V and J ends, which lost 3 bases and 3 bases, there was a span of 8 bases. This receptor was identified in a middle-aged man with acute or convalescent COVID-19. The sample was peripheral blood. This rearrangement joins TRBV12-3 or TRBV12-4 to TRBJ1-1; no clear D gene. In DNA, the CDR3 is TGTGCCAGCAGTTTTTCGGACTACACTGAAGCTTTCTTT. It yields the protein CASSFSDYTEAFF.